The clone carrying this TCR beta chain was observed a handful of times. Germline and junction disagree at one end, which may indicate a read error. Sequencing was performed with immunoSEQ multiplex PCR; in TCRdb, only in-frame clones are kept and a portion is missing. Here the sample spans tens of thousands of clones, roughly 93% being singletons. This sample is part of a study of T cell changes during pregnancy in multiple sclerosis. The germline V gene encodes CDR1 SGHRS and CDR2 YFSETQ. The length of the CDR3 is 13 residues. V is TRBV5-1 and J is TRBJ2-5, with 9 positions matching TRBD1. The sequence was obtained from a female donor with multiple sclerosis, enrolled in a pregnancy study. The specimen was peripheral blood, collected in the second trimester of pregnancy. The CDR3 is CASSLGTGAAGHF. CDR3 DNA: TGCGCCAGCAGCTTGGGGACAGGGGCGGCCGGGCACTTC.